This TCR beta chain was documented in a study of monozygotic twins with inflammatory bowel disease. TCRdb reanalyzed the 5' RACE reads, giving one entry per CDR3 protein sequence and no DNA. The specimen's table records 300,000 to 400,000 distinct CDR3 sequences. CDR3 length: 15 residues. The germline V gene has CDR1 KGHSH and CDR2 LQKENI. The specimen sequenced was blood. The chain is built from TRBV18 and TRBJ1-1; lacking DNA, the TRBD1 call made by TCRdb goes unchecked. This clonotype was sampled from a human donor with ulcerative colitis or Crohn's disease, or a healthy co-twin of an affected twin (not recorded which). CDR3 sequence reads: CASSPIQETNTEAFF.